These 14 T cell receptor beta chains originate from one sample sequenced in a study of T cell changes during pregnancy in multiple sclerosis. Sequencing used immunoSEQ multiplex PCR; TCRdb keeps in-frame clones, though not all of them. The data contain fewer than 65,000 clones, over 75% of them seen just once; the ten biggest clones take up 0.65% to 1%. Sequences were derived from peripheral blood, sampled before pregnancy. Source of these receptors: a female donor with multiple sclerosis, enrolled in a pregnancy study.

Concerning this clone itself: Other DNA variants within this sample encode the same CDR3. Here the CDR3 reads CASKQAGTGGTQPQHF. CDR3 in DNA: TGTGCCAGCAAGCAAGCCGGGACAGGGGGCACTCAACCCCAGCATTTT. The V gene is TRBV27, the J gene TRBJ1-5; TRBD1 matches at 12 bases. The germline V gene encodes CDR1 MNHEY and CDR2 SMNVEV (reference sequence). Germline trimming cut 7 bases from V and 10 bases from J; bases unmatched to any gene: 14. The CDR3 is made up of 16 amino acids.

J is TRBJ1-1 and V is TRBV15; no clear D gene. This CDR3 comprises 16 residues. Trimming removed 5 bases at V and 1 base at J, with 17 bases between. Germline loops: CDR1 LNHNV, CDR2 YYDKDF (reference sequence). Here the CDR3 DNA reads TGTGCCACCAGCCCCCCGAGGTCCTTTGAGAACACTGAAGCTTTCTTT. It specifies CATSPPRSFENTEAFF. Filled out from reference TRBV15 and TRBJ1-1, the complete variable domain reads DAMVIQNPRYQVTQFGKPVTLSCSQTLNHNVMYWYQQKSSQAPKLLFHYYDKDFNNEADTPDNFQSRRPNTSFCFLDIRSPGLGDTAMYLCATSPPRSFENTEAFFGQGTRLTVV.

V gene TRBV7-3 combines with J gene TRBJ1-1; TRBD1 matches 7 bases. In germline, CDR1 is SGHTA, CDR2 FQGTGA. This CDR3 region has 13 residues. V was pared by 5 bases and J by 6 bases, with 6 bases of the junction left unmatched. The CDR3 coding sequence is TGTGCCAGCAGCCCGCGACAGGGCGCTGAAGCTTTCTTT. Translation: CASSPRQGAEAFF.

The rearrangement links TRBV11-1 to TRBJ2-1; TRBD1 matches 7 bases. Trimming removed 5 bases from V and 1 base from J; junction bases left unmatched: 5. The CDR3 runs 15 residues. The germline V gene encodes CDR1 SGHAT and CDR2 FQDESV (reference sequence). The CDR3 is CASSTTGESYNEQFF. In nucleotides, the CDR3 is TGTGCCAGCAGCACCACAGGGGAATCCTACAATGAGCAGTTCTTC.

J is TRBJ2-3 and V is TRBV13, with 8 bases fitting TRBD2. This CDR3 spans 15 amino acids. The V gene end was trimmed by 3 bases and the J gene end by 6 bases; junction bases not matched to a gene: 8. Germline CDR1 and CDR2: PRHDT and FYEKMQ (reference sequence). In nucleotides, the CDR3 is TGTGCCAGCAGCTTTCCCCGGGGGGGAAGGGATACGCAGTATTTT. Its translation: CASSFPRGGRDTQYF.

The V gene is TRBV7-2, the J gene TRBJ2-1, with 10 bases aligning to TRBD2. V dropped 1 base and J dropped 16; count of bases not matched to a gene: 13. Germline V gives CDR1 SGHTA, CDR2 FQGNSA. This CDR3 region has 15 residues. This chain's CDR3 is CASSLVDLKRGGSFF. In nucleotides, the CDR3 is TGTGCCAGCAGCTTAGTGGATCTTAAGCGGGGGGGCTCTTTCTTC.

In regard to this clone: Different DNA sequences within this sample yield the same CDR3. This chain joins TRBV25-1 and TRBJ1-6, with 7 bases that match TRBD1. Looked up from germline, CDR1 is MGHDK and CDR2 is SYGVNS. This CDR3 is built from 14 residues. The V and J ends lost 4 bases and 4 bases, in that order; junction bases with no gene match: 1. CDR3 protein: CASSGTGYNSPLHF. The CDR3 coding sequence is TGTGCCAGCAGTGGGACAGGTTATAATTCACCCCTCCACTTT.

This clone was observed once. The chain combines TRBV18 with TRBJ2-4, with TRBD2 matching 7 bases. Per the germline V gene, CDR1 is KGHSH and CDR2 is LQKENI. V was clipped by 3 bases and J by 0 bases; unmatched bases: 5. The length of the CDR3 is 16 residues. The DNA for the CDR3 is TGTGCCAGCTCACCGTGGAGGGAGGGAGCCAAAAACATTCAGTACTTC. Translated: CASSPWREGAKNIQYF.

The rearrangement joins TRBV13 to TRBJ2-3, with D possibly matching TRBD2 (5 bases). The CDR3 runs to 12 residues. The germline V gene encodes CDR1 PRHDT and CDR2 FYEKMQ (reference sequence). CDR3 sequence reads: CAGGSPTDTQYF. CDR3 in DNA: TGTGCGGGCGGGTCCCCCACAGATACGCAGTATTTT.

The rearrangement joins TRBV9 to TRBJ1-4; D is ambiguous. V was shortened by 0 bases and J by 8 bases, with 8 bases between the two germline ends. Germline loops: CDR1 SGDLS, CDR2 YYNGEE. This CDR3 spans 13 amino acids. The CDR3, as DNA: TGTGCCAGCAGCGTAGGAGGAAGGGAAAAACTGTTTTTT. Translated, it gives CASSVGGREKLFF.

The CDR3 sequence is CASSRSQGDTEAFF. For the CDR3, the DNA is TGTGCCAGCAGCCGGTCCCAGGGTGACACTGAAGCTTTCTTT. The genes are TRBV5-6 and TRBJ1-1; possibly TRBD1 for D (5 bases). The germline V gene encodes CDR1 SGHDT and CDR2 YYEEEE. With 4 bases removed from V and 3 bases from J, the gap between germline ends came to 13 bases. This CDR3 contains 14 residues.

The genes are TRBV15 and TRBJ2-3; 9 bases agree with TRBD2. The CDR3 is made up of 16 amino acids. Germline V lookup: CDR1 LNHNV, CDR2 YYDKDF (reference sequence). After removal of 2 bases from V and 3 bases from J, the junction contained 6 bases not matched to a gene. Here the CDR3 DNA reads TGTGCCACCAGCAGATTTGGGACTAGCAGTACAGATACGCAGTATTTT. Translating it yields CATSRFGTSSTDTQYF.

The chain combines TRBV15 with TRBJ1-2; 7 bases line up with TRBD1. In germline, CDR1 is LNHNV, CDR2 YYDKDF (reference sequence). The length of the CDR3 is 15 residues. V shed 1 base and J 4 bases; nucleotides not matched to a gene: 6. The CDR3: CATSRGTGGPYGYTF. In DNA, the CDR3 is TGTGCCACCAGCAGAGGGACAGGAGGGCCCTATGGCTACACCTTC.

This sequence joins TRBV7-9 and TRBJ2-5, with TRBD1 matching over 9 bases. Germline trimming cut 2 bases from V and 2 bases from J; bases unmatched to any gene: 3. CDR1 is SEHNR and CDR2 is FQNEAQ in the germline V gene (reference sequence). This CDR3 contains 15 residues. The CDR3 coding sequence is TGTGCCAGCAGCTTAACAGGGGGCACACAAGAGACCCAGTACTTC. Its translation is CASSLTGGTQETQYF.